This passage covers 18 T cell receptor beta chains from one sample sequenced in a study of blood T cell repertoires in COVID-19. Produced via immunoSEQ multiplex PCR; TCRdb's table is partial and in-frame only. The sample includes roughly 170,000 clones, 84% of them seen just once. Specimen: peripheral blood. The receptors were sampled from a human donor in a cohort sampled during active COVID-19.

V gene TRBV6-6 combines with J gene TRBJ1-1, with D perhaps matching TRBD1 (6 bases). V shed 5 bases and J shed 2 bases, with 15 bases lying between them. The CDR3 runs to 15 residues. The V gene's germline CDR1 is MNHNY and CDR2 SVGAGI (reference sequence). Here the CDR3 reads CASSDPGQSNTEAFF. The CDR3 DNA reads as TGTGCCAGCAGTGACCCAGGACAGTCAAACACTGAAGCTTTCTTT.

This rearrangement joins TRBV6-2 or TRBV6-3 to TRBJ1-6, with 8 bases aligning to TRBD1. This CDR3 spans 18 amino acids. From germline, CDR1 is MNHEY and CDR2 SVGEGT. V shed 0 bases and J 2 bases; nucleotides not matched to a gene: 6. CDR3 residues: CASSYSMTGDTYNSPLHF. The CDR3 DNA reads as TGTGCCAGCAGTTACTCGATGACAGGGGATACCTATAATTCACCCCTCCACTTT.

The chain recombines TRBV7-3 with TRBJ2-6, with 9 bases aligning to TRBD1. The CDR3 length is 18 residues. The ends lost 3 bases at V and 0 bases at J; junction bases unmatched: 6. Germline V gene sequence: CDR1 SGHTA, CDR2 FQGTGA. CDR3 region: CASSLGQGYSSGANVLTF. The CDR3 bases are TGTGCCAGCAGCTTGGGACAGGGATACAGCTCTGGGGCCAACGTCCTGACTTTC.

CDR3 nucleotides: TGTGCCAGCAGCGTAGGCCCTTCGAGCTCCTATAATTCACCCCTCCACTTT. This codes for CASSVGPSSSYNSPLHF. The V and J genes are TRBV9 and TRBJ1-6; D ambiguous. The germline V gene encodes CDR1 SGDLS and CDR2 YYNGEE. The CDR3 runs 17 residues. Trimming cost V 0 bases and J 0 bases, with 10 bases left between them. The variable domain in full, with the rest retrieved from reference TRBV9 and TRBJ1-6, is DSGVTQTPKHLITATGQRVTLRCSPRSGDLSVYWYQQSLDQGLQFLIQYYNGEERAKGNILERFSAQQFPDLHSELNLSSLELGDSALYFCASSVGPSSSYNSPLHFGNGTRLTVT.

The V call is TRBV7-8, the J call TRBJ2-7, with 10 bases matching TRBD2. J was trimmed by 7 bases and V by 4 bases; bases with no gene match: 16. The CDR3 is 17 residues long. Per germline, CDR1 SGHVS and CDR2 FQNEAQ. Written as DNA, the CDR3 is TGTGCCAGCAGCTCAACGATTTCGACTAGCGGGTGGTCTGAGCAGTACTTC. It is translated as CASSSTISTSGWSEQYF.

The chain joins TRBV27 to TRBJ2-7; D possibly corresponds to TRBD2 (5 bases). V shed 2 bases and J shed 4 bases, with 12 bases lying between them. Germline CDR1 reads MNHEY; CDR2 reads SMNVEV (reference sequence). This CDR3 region has 14 residues. The CDR3, as DNA: TGTGCCAGCAGTTTAGGCGGACTTCCTTACGAGCAGTACTTC. Translated, it gives CASSLGGLPYEQYF.

The chain couples TRBV5-1 to TRBJ2-3; 10 nucleotides line up with TRBD2. There are 16 residues in the CDR3. The trim removed 2 bases at V and 1 base at J, leaving 4 bases unmatched. Germline V CDR1 and CDR2: SGHRS, YFSETQ. DNA of the CDR3: TGCGCCAGCAGCTTAGCGGGGGGGCCTGGCACAGATACGCAGTATTTT. Encoded protein: CASSLAGGPGTDTQYF.

This chain uses TRBV6-5 with TRBJ1-1; no clear D gene. V was pared by 4 bases and J by 1 base, with 13 bases between. Germline CDR1 MNHEY, CDR2 SVGAGI. This CDR3 region has 15 residues. The CDR3 DNA reads as TGTGCCAGCAGTTCCCCTCGAGAGGGGAACACTGAAGCTTTCTTT. This translates into CASSSPREGNTEAFF.

The genes are TRBV5-1 and TRBJ2-1; the D is unclear. CDR1 and CDR2 (germline): SGHRS, YFSETQ. The CDR3 contains 12 residues. V lost 0 bases and J 6 bases, leaving 4 bases between the germline ends. CDR3 amino acids: CASSLAFNEQFF. CDR3 DNA sequence: TGCGCCAGCAGCTTGGCCTTCAATGAGCAGTTCTTC. The whole variable domain, remainder taken from reference TRBV5-1 and TRBJ2-1, is KAGVTQTPRYLIKTRGQQVTLSCSPISGHRSVSWYQQTPGQGLQFLFEYFSETQRNKGNFPGRFSGRQFSNSRSEMNVSTLELGDSALYLCASSLAFNEQFFGPGTRLTVL.

This chain links TRBV3-1 (or the pseudogene TRBV3-2) with TRBJ1-1; D gene unclear. The CDR3 length is 14 residues. V gave up 0 bases and J gave up 5 bases, with 10 bases separating them. Germline V gene data show CDR1 as LGHDT and CDR2 as YNNKEL (reference sequence). DNA of the CDR3: TGTGCCAGCAGCCAAGATACGGCGGGGACTGAAGCTTTCTTT. Its protein is CASSQDTAGTEAFF.

The V call is TRBV25-1, the J call TRBJ1-1; a possible D gene is TRBD1 (5 bases). Trimming stripped 10 bases from V and 3 bases from J, with 12 bases between. Germline lookup yields CDR1 MGHDK and CDR2 SYGVNS. The CDR3 extends over 12 amino acids. The DNA for the CDR3 is TGTGCCAAACTACCCAGGGACACTGAAGCTTTCTTT. Translated, it gives CAKLPRDTEAFF. The complete variable domain, with remaining parts taken from reference TRBV25-1 and TRBJ1-1, reads EADIYQTPRYLVIGTGKKITLECSQTMGHDKMYWYQQDPGMELHLIHYSYGVNSTEKGDLSSESTVSRIRTEHFPLTLESARPSHTSQYLCAKLPRDTEAFFGQGTRLTVV.

J is TRBJ2-7 and V is TRBV6-5, with 7 bases matching TRBD1. Per germline, CDR1 MNHEY and CDR2 SVGAGI. V lost 10 bases to trimming and J lost 4 bases; unmatched junction nucleotides: 7. This CDR3 region has 12 residues. Here the CDR3 DNA reads TGTGCCACCAGGGACAGCATATACGAGCAGTACTTC. Its protein product is CATRDSIYEQYF.

The chain employs TRBV5-1 and TRBJ1-1; no definite D call. Trimming shortened V by 4 bases and J by 6 bases, and 19 bases separated the two germline ends. This CDR3 contains 15 residues. Germline loops: CDR1 SGHRS, CDR2 YFSETQ. This CDR3 is CASSPTGGRGAEAFF. The CDR3 DNA is TGCGCCAGCAGCCCGACGGGAGGGCGAGGTGCTGAAGCTTTCTTT.

The rearrangement links TRBV6-2 or TRBV6-3 to TRBJ2-2, with TRBD1 matching over 7 bases. This CDR3 is 17 amino acids long. From germline, CDR1 is MNHEY and CDR2 SVGEGT. V trimming: 5 bases; J trimming: 3 bases; junction bases outside the gene matches: 12. Here the CDR3 reads CASSHKPDRVHTGELFF. CDR3 DNA sequence: TGTGCCAGCAGTCACAAGCCCGACAGGGTGCACACCGGGGAGCTGTTTTTT.

The V call is TRBV3-1 (or the pseudogene TRBV3-2), the J call TRBJ2-3; 8 nucleotides match TRBD2. This CDR3 is 18 amino acids long. The germline V gene encodes CDR1 LGHDT and CDR2 YNNKEL (reference sequence). Trimming cost V 0 bases and J 2 bases; bases outside gene matches: 10. The CDR3 sequence is CASSQDFKAGETTDTQYF. CDR3 nucleotides: TGTGCCAGCAGCCAAGATTTTAAAGCGGGGGAGACCACAGATACGCAGTATTTT.

V usage is TRBV29-1 and J usage is TRBJ1-2; a weak D match, TRBD1 (5 bases). This CDR3 has 16 amino acids. Germline assignment: CDR1 SQVTM and CDR2 ANQGSEA. Trimming left V 0 bases short and J 5 bases short, with 19 bases between. CDR3 sequence (DNA): TGCAGCGTTGAAGACTCCCCGGGACTCTACGGGTATGGCTACACCTTC. It translates to CSVEDSPGLYGYGYTF. Full variable domain (rest looked up from reference TRBV29-1 and TRBJ1-2): SAVISQKPSRDICQRGTSLTIQCQVDSQVTMMFWYRQQPGQSLTLIATANQGSEATYESGFVIDKFPISRPNLTFSTLTVSNMSPEDSSIYLCSVEDSPGLYGYGYTFGSGTRLTVV.

The CDR3 is CASSLAGTNNYEQYF. The CDR3 DNA is TGCGCCAGCAGCTTGGCCGGGACTAACAACTACGAGCAGTACTTC. V gene TRBV5-1 combines with J gene TRBJ2-7; 7 bases agree with TRBD2. Germline V CDR1 and CDR2: SGHRS, YFSETQ. This CDR3 spans 15 amino acids. The J segment lost 3 bases and the V segment lost 0 bases, leaving 6 bases of the junction unmatched.

V gene TRBV12-5 combines with J gene TRBJ2-3; a weak D match, TRBD2 (6 bases). The germline CDR1 and CDR2 sequences are LGHNT and FRNRAP. This CDR3 region has 13 residues. Trimming took 6 bases from V and 3 from J, leaving 10 bases between them. The CDR3 coding sequence is TGTGCTAGTGGACTTAGCGGTACAGATACGCAGTATTTT. Protein product: CASGLSGTDTQYF. Supplemented by reference TRBV12-5 and TRBJ2-3, the full variable domain reads DARVTQTPRHKVTEMGQEVTMRCQPILGHNTVFWYRQTMMQGLELLAYFRNRAPLDDSGMPKDRFSAEMPDATLATLKIQPSEPRDSAVYFCASGLSGTDTQYFGPGTRLTVL.